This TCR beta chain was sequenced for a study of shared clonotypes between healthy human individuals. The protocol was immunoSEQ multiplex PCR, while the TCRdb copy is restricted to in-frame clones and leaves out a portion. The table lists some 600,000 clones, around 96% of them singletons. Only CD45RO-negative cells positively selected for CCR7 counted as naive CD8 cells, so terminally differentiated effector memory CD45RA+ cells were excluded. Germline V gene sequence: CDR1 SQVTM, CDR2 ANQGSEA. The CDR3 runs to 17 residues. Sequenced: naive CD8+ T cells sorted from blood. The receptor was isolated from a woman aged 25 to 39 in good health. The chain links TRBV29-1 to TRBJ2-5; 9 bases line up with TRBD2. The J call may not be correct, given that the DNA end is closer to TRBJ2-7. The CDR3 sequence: CSVEEAGGRASSYEQYF. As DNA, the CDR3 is TGCAGCGTTGAAGAAGCAGGCGGGAGGGCCTCATCCTACGAGCAGTACTTC.